Listed below are T cell receptor beta chains from one sample, sequenced in a study of shared clonotypes between healthy human individuals. Here immunoSEQ multiplex PCR was the method, and the copy in TCRdb shows in-frame clones only, minus some. In the table there are about 520,000 clones, about 96% of which are singletons. Sequencing was carried out using naive CD4+ T cells sorted from blood. The receptor source for this set is a woman aged 25 to 39 in good health. The CDR3 runs from the conserved cysteine through the conserved F or W. D genes are given only for firm matches. Not every row has a clone size; where given, it reads once, few, many or a size class.

clone_size,v_call,d_call,j_call,cdr3_aa,cdr3_nt
-,TRBV4-2,TRBD2,TRBJ2-3,CASSPGTSGLTHTQYF,TGTGCCAGCAGCCCTGGGACTAGCGGTTTAACCCATACGCAGTATTTT
-,TRBV7-3,TRBD1,TRBJ2-1,CASSLGTGEANEQFF,TGTGCCAGCAGCCTTGGGACAGGGGAGGCCAATGAGCAGTTCTTC
-,TRBV5-6,TRBD1,TRBJ2-7,CASSLLGQGAYEQYF,TGTGCCAGCAGCTTGCTGGGACAGGGGGCGTACGAGCAGTACTTC
once,TRBV7-2,-,TRBJ2-5,CASSPAGKRTQYF,TGTGCCAGCAGCCCGGCGGGGAAGAGAACCCAGTACTTC
-,TRBV7-9,-,TRBJ1-1,CASSLDLMNTEAFF,TGTGCCAGCAGCTTGGACCTCATGAACACTGAAGCTTTCTTT
-,TRBV6-1,-,TRBJ1-1,CASSVLGVGEAFF,TGTGCCAGCAGCGTTTTAGGGGTTGGGGAAGCTTTCTTT
-,TRBV5-1,-,TRBJ2-6,CASSLDSGANVLTF,TGCGCCAGCAGCTTGGACTCTGGGGCCAACGTCCTGACTTTC
-,TRBV28,TRBD1,TRBJ1-2,CASSRGGAGYGYTF,TGTGCCAGCAGTAGAGGGGGCGCAGGCTATGGCTACACCTTC
-,TRBV9,-,TRBJ1-1,CASSVIDTEAFF,TGTGCCAGCAGCGTAATAGACACTGAAGCTTTCTTT
-,TRBV6-1,TRBD2,TRBJ2-7,CASNPVAGGTYEQYF,TGTGCCAGCAACCCCGTGGCGGGAGGGACCTACGAGCAGTACTTC
-,TRBV28,-,TRBJ1-1,CASSSPGAEAFF,TGTGCCAGCAGTTCCCCGGGCGCTGAAGCTTTCTTT
-,TRBV10-3,-,TRBJ1-5,CAISDDGVQPQHF,TGTGCCATCAGTGATGACGGGGTTCAGCCCCAGCATTTT
once,TRBV19,TRBD1,TRBJ2-2,CASSHRGYTGELFF,TGTGCCAGTAGTCACAGGGGATACACCGGGGAGCTGTTTTTT
-,TRBV7-6,-,TRBJ2-2,CASSLRSVGGELFF,TGTGCCAGCAGCTTACGTAGCGTCGGCGGGGAGCTGTTTTTT
-,TRBV2,-,TRBJ1-1,CASSESVHTEAFF,TGTGCCAGCAGTGAATCAGTACACACTGAAGCTTTCTTT
-,TRBV10-3,-,TRBJ1-1,CAISDSGGGTEAFF,TGTGCCATCAGTGACTCCGGGGGGGGCACTGAAGCTTTCTTT
-,TRBV9,-,TRBJ2-7,CASSAGQIYEQYF,TGTGCCAGCAGCGCTGGACAGATCTACGAGCAGTACTTC
-,TRBV7-9,TRBD1,TRBJ2-7,CASSTGTGDFYEQYF,TGTGCCAGCAGCACCGGGACAGGGGATTTCTACGAGCAGTACTTC
few,TRBV11-2,TRBD2,TRBJ2-7,CASSASSGVRYEQYF,TGTGCCAGCAGCGCTTCTAGCGGTGTTAGGTACGAGCAGTACTTC
-,TRBV2,-,TRBJ2-5,CASTQEGRLTQYF,TGTGCCAGCACCCAAGAGGGCCGTCTGACCCAGTACTTC